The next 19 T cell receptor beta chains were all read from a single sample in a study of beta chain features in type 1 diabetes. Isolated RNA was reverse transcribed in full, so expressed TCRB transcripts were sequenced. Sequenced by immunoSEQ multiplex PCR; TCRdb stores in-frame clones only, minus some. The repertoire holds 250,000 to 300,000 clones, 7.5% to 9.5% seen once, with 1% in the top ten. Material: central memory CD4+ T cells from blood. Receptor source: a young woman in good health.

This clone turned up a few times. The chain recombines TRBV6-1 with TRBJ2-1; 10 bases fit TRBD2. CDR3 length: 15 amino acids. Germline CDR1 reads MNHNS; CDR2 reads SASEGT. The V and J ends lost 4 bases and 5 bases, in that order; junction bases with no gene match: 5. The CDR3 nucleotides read TGTGCCAGCAGTGGGAGCGGGGGGGTCAACAATGAGCAGTTCTTC. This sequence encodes CASSGSGGVNNEQFF.

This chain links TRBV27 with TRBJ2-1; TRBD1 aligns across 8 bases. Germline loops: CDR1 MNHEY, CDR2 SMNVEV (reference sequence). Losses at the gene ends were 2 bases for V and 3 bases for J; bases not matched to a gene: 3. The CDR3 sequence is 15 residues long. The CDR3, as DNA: TGTGCCAGCAGTTTACAGGGGGCTAGCTACAATGAGCAGTTCTTC. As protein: CASSLQGASYNEQFF.

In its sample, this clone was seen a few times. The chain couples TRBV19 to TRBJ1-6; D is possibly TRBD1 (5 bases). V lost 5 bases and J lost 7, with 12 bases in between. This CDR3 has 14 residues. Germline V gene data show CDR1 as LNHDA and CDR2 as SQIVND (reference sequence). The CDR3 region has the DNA TGTGCCAGTAGTTTACAGGTCCTCAATTCACCCCTCCACTTT. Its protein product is CASSLQVLNSPLHF.

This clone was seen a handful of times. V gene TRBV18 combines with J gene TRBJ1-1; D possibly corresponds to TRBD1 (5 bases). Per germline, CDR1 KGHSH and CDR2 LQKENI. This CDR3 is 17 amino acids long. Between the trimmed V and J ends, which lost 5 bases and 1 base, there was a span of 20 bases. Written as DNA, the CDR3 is TGTGCCAGCTCAACTACAGGACGGGGACTAAGGAACACTGAAGCTTTCTTT. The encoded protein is CASSTTGRGLRNTEAFF.

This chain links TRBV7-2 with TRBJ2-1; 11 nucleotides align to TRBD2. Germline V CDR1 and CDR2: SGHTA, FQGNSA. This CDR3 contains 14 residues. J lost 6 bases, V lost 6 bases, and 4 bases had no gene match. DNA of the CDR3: TGTGCCAGCAGGCATAGCGGGGGGGCCAATGAGCAGTTCTTC. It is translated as CASRHSGGANEQFF.

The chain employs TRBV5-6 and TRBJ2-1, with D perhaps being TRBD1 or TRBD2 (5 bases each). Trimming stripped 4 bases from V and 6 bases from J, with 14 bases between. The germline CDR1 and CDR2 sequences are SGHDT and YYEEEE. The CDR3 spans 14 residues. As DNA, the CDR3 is TGTGCCAGCAGCCCAACGGGGCTCAGCAATGAGCAGTTCTTC. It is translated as CASSPTGLSNEQFF.

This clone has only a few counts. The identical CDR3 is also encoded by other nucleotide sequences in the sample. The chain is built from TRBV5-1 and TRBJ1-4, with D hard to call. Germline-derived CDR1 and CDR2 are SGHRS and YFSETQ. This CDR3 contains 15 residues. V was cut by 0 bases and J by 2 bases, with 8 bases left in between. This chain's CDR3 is CASSLGRGTNEKLFF. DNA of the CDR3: TGCGCCAGCAGCTTGGGGAGAGGGACTAATGAAAAACTGTTTTTT.

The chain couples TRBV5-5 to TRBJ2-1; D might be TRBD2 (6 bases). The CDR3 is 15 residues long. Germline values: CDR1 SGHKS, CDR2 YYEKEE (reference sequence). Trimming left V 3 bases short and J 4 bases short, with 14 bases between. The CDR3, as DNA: TGTGCCAGCAGCTCTAACCCTCGGGGGTACAATGAGCAGTTCTTC. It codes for CASSSNPRGYNEQFF.

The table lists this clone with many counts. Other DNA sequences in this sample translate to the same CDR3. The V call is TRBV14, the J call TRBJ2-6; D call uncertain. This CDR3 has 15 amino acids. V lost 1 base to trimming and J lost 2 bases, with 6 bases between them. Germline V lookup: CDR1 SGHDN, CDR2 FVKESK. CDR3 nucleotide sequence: TGTGCCAGCAGCCAAGGGGCAGCTGGGGCCAACGTCCTGACTTTC. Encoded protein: CASSQGAAGANVLTF.

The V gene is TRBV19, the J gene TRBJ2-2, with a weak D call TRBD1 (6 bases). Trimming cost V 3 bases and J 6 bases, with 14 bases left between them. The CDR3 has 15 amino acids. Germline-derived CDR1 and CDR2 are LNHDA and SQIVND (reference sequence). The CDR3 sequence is CASSMANRVPGELFF. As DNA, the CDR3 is TGTGCCAGTAGTATGGCAAACAGGGTCCCCGGGGAGCTGTTTTTT.

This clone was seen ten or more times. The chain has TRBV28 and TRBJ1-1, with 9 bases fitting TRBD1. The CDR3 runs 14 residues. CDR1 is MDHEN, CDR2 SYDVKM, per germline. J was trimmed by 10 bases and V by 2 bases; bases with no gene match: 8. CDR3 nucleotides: TGTGCCAGCAGTTTACAAGGGACAGGGCGATTAGCTTTCTTT. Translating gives CASSLQGTGRLAFF.

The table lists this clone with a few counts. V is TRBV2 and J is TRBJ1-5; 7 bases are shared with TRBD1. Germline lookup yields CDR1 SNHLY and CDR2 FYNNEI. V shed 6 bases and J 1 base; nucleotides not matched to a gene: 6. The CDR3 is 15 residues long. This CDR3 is CASSYRQGSNQPQHF. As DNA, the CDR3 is TGTGCCAGCAGCTACCGACAGGGAAGCAATCAGCCCCAGCATTTT.

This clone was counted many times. CDR3 protein: CASSPPWGIAKNIQYF. In DNA form, the CDR3 reads TGTGCCAGCTCACCACCGTGGGGAATCGCCAAAAACATTCAGTACTTC. The J gene is TRBJ2-4, the V gene TRBV18; D unresolved. This CDR3 comprises 16 residues. With 0 bases removed from V and 1 base from J, the gap between germline ends came to 10 bases. CDR1 and CDR2 (germline): KGHSH, LQKENI.

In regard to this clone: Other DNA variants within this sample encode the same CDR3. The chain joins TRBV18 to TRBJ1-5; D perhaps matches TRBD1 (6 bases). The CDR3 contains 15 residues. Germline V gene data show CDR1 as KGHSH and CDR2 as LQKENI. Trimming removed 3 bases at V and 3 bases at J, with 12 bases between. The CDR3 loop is CASSPTGQPNQPQHF. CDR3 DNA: TGTGCCAGCTCACCTACTGGACAGCCCAATCAGCCCCAGCATTTT.

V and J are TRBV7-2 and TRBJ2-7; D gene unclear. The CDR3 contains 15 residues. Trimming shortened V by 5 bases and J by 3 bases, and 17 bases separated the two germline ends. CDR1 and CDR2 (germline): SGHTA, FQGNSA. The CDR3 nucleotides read TGTGCCAGCAGCCAATTCCCAGACTCGTACTACGAGCAGTACTTC. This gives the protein CASSQFPDSYYEQYF.

In DNA form, the CDR3 reads TGTGCCAGCAGTGCGTCAGAGACCCAGTACTTC. This translates into CASSASETQYF. V gene TRBV6-1 combines with J gene TRBJ2-5; no clear D. V was pared by 4 bases and J by 4 bases, with 4 bases between. The CDR3 extends over 11 amino acids. Germline V CDR1 and CDR2: MNHNS, SASEGT.

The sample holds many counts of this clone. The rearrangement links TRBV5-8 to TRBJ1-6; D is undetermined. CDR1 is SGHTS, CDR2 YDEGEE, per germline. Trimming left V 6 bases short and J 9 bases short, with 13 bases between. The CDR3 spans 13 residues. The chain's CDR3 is CASTPPYASPLHF. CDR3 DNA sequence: TGTGCCAGCACCCCACCCTATGCTTCACCCCTCCACTTT.

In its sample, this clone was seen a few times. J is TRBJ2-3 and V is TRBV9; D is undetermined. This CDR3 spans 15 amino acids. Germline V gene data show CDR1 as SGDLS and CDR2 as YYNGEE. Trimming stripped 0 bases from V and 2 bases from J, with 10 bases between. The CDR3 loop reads CASSVGPISTDTQYF. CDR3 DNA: TGTGCCAGCAGCGTAGGTCCGATCTCCACAGATACGCAGTATTTT.

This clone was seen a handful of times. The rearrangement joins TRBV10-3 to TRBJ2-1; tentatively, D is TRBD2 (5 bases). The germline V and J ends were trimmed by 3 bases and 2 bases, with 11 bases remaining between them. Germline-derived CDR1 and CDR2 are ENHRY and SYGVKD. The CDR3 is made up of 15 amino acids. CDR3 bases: TGTGCCATCAGTGATGAAGCGGCTACCTACAATGAGCAGTTCTTC. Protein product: CAISDEAATYNEQFF.